This TCR beta chain was sequenced during a study of Tregs in tolerant kidney transplant recipients (dated by TCRdb to between 2019 and 2020). General notes on the study: The study used TCRbeta sequencing to identify donor-specific regulatory T cells before combined kidney and bone marrow transplantation, then tracked those cells after transplant. The research as a whole found: Because the PCR primers were changed over time for some patients, nucleotide-level comparison could not be performed across the samples from those patients. Expanding Tregs with activated donor B cells appeared to identify the most biologically relevant and donor-specific TCRbeta repertoire. The study was constrained by small patient numbers, and validation of the findings is required in larger populations and under other immunosuppression protocols. In tolerant patients, the expansion of donor-specific Tregs was greater than global Treg expansion, suggesting that the expansion was antigen-driven rather than nonspecific. Biological reproducibility was not directly addressed, though technical replication error appeared minimal.

Worth noting for this clone: Which antigen it targets is not known. The read terminates 3 residues ahead of where the CDR3 ends, so the germline J gene completes it.

From the cysteine up to the phenylalanine, the CDR3 has a length of 14 residues. Shown are 33 bases from within the CDR3, in frame from base 1. For this chain, trimming is 7 bases at the V end and 3 bases at the J end, and the number of junction bases without a gene match is 7. Based on the germline V gene, the CDR1 and CDR2 sequences are MNHEY and SVGEGT. Genomic DNA was extracted from sorted cells with the QIAGEN DNeasy Blood and Tissue Kit for TCRbeta CDR3 sequencing. High-throughput TCRbeta CDR3 sequencing, including PCR amplification with bias correction and internal controls, was performed commercially through immunoSEQ. As for how the authors treated the data: Unique productive TCRbeta sequences were defined by CDR3 nucleotide sequence where primers matched, and otherwise by CDR3 amino acid sequence together with Vbeta and Jbeta genes. As a correction for sorting error, sequences shared between sorted populations at a frequency ratio of 2:1 or less were discarded, and the remaining shared sequences were assigned to the higher population. Donor-reactive sequences were defined as at least 5-fold expanded in CFSE-low cells versus unstimulated cells, with frequency of at least 0.01% in CFSE-low cells. Jensen-Shannon divergence calculated on the top 100 TCRbeta sequences ranked by frequency was used to measure repertoire divergence. For samples with multiple sequencing runs, sorting error was corrected separately for each run before the runs were pooled. TCRdb's version of the immuneACCESS table is confined to in-frame rearrangements and falls short of the full clone set. An unresolved V gene accounts for under half of the shortfall where checked; the remainder is of unknown origin. V and J calls and clone size come straight from that table; D and trimming were deduced from the DNA. The table for this sample lists 30,000 to 40,000 clones. Of the sample, less than 2% falls within the top ten clones.

Transplants used related donors with nonmyeloablative bone marrow transplantation; mixed chimerism was transient in the human trials. Thawed PBMCs were FACS-sorted into unstimulated Tregs (CD4+CD25+CD127-), CD4+ non-Tregs (CD4+CD25-), CD4 cells and CD8 cells. The patients were several recipients of combined kidney and bone marrow transplants from the ITN036ST trial, and samples were available only from these trial subjects. Healthy control blood was separated into PBMCs by Ficoll density gradient and cryopreserved, and patient PBMCs were collected both before and after transplant. The sequence was collected from a human patient who received a combined kidney and bone marrow transplant. After a transplant, the donor of the graft may account for some T cells. The chain is encoded by TRBV6-2 or TRBV6-3 joined to TRBJ2-3; 7 central nucleotides agree with TRBD1. The specimen comprised CD4+ T cells from blood (PBMCs), sampled 24 months after the transplant. The CDR3 region: CASKSRGTTDTQYF. The sequenced part of the CDR3 DNA is TGTGCCAGCAAATCCAGGGGGACAACAGATACG.